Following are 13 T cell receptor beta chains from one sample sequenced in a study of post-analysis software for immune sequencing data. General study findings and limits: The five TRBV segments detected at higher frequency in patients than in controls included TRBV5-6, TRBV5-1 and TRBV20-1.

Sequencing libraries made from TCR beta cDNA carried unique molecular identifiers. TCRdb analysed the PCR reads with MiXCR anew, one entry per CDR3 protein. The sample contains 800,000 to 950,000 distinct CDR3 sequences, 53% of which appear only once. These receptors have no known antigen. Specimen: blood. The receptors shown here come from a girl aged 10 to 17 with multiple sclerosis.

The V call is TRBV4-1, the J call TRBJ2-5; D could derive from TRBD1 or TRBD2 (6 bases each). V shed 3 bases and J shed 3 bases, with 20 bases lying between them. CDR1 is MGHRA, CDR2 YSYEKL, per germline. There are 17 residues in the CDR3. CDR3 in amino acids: CASSQTLGGGVEETQYF. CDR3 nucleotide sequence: TGCGCCAGCAGCCAGACCCTTGGGGGCGGGGTAGAAGAGACCCAGTACTTC.

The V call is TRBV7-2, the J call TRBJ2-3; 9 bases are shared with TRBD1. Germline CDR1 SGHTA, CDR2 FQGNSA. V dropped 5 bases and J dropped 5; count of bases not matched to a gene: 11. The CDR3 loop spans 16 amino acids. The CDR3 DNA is TGTGCCAGCAGCCCGCGACCCGGGACAGGGATAGATACGCAGTATTTT. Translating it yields CASSPRPGTGIDTQYF.

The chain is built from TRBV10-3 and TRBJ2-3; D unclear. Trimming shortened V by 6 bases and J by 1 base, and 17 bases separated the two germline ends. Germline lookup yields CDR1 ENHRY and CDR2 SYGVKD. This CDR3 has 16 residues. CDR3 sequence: CAIREVLGSGTDTQYF. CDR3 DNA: TGTGCCATCAGGGAAGTTTTGGGATCGGGCACAGATACGCAGTATTTT.

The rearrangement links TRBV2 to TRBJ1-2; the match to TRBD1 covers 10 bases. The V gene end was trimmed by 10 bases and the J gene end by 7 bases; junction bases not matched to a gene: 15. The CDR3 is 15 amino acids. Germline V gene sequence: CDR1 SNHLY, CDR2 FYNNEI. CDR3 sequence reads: CATRVNSGTGAGYTF. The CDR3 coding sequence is TGTGCCACTCGGGTTAACTCCGGGACAGGGGCTGGCTACACCTTC.

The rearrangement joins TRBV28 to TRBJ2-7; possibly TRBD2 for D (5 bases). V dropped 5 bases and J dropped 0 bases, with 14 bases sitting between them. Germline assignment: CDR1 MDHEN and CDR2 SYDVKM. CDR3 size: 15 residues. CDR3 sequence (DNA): TGTGCCAGCAGTCCCCCTTTGGCGGGCTCCTACGAGCAGTACTTC. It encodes CASSPPLAGSYEQYF.

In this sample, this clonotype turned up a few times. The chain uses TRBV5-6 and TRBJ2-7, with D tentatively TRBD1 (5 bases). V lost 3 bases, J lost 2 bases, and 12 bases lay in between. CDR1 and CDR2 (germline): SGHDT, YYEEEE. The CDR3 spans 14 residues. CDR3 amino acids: CASSYYGHPYEQYF. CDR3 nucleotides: TGTGCCAGCAGCTATTACGGACACCCCTACGAGCAGTACTTC. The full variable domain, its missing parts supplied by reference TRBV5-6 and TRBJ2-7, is DAGVTQSPTHLIKTRGQQVTLRCSPKSGHDTVSWYQQALGQGPQFIFQYYEEEERQRGNFPDRFSGHQFPNYSSELNVNALLLGDSALYLCASSYYGHPYEQYFGPGTRLTVT.

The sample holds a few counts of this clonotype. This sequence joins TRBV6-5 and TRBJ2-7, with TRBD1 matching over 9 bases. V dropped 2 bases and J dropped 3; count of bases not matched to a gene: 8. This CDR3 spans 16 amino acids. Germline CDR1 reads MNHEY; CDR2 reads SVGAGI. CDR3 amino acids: CASSYDTGTGNYEQYF. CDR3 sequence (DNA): TGTGCCAGCAGTTACGACACCGGGACAGGGAACTACGAGCAGTACTTC.

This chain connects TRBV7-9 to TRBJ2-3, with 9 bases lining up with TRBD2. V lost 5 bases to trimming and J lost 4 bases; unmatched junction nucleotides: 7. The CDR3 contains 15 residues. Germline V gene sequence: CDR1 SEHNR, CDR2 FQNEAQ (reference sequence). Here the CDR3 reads CASSTSGLAPDTQYF. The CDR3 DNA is TGTGCCAGCAGCACCTCGGGACTAGCCCCAGATACGCAGTATTTT. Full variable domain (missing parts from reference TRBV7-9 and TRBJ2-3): DTGVSQNPRHKITKRGQNVTFRCDPISEHNRLYWYRQTLGQGPEFLTYFQNEAQLEKSRLLSDRFSAERPKGSFSTLEIQRTEQGDSAMYLCASSTSGLAPDTQYFGPGTRLTVL.

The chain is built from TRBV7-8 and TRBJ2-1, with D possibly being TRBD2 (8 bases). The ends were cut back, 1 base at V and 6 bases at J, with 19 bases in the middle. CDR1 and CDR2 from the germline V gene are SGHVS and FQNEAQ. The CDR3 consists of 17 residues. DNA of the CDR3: TGTGCCAGCAGCTTAGGAAGGGGGCGGGGGGCATTCAATGAGCAGTTCTTC. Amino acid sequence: CASSLGRGRGAFNEQFF.

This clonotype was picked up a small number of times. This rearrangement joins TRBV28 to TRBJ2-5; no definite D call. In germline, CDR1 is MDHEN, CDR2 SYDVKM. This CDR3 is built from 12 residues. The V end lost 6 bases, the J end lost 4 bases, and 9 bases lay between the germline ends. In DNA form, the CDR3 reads TGTGCCAGCAGCGGTAGTGGAGAGACCCAGTACTTC. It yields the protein CASSGSGETQYF.

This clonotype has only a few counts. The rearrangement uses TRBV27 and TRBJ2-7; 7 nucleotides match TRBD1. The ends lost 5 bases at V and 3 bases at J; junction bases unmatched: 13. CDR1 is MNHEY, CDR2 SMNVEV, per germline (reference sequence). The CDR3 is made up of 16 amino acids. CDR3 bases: TGTGCCAGCAGTAACTCGTTAGCCCAGGGGGTCTACGAGCAGTACTTC. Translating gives CASSNSLAQGVYEQYF.

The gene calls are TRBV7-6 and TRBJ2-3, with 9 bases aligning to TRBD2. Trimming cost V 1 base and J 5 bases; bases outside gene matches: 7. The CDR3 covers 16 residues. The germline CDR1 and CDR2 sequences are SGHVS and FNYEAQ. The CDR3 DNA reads TGTGCCAGCAGCTTAGGGGCGGGAGGGCCCAGAGATACGCAGTATTTT. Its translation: CASSLGAGGPRDTQYF.

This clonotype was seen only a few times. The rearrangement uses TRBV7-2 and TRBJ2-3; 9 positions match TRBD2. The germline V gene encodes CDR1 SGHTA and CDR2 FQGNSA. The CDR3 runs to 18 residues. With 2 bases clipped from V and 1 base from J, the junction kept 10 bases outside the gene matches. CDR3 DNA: TGTGCCAGCAGCTTAACCGCGGGAGGGGGGTTCGGCACAGATACGCAGTATTTT. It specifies CASSLTAGGGFGTDTQYF. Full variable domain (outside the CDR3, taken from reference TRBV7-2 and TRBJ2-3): GAGVSQSPSNKVTEKGKDVELRCDPISGHTALYWYRQSLGQGLEFLIYFQGNSAPDKSGLPSDRFSAERTGGSVSTLTIQRTQQEDSAVYLCASSLTAGGGFGTDTQYFGPGTRLTVL.